One TCR beta chain is described in this entry. This entry is derived from a study of blood T cell repertoires in COVID-19. Looked up from germline, CDR1 is SGHNT and CDR2 is YENEEA. Trimming shortened V by 5 bases and J by 6 bases, and 7 bases separated the two germline ends. The CDR3 spans 11 residues. Authors' data handling: The assay estimated nucleated cells by amplifying reference gene primers. The assay was immunoSEQ multiplex PCR, and TCRdb's table has in-frame clones only and misses some. That table gives V, J and clone size, and the DNA gave D and trimming. The profile shows hundreds of thousands of clones, roughly 85% of them singletons. The study counted Cohort 3 donors as recovered given two negative PCRs, clearance, or symptom resolution.

This TCR came from a man aged 35-49 years who had recovered from COVID-19. The chain combines TRBV11-3 with TRBJ1-1, with a tentative D call TRBD1 (5 bases). The material sequenced was PBMCs or T cells enriched from blood (not recorded which). CDR3 nucleotide sequence: TGTGCCAGCAGCCCAGGGCCTGAAGCTTTCTTT. Encoded protein: CASSPGPEAFF.